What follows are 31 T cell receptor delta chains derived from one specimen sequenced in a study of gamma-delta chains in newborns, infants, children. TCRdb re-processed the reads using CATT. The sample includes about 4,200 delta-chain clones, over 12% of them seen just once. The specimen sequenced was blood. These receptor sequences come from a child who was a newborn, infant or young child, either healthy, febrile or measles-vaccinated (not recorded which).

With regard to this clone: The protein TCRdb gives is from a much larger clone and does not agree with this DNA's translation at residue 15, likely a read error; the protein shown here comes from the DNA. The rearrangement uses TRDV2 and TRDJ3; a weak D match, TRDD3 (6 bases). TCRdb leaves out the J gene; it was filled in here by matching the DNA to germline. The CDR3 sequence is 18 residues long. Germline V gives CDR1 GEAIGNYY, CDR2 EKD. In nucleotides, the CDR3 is TGTGCCTGTGACACCGCTGGGGCCAGCTCCTGGGACACCCGAAAGATGTTTTTC. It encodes CACDTAGASSWDTRKMFF.

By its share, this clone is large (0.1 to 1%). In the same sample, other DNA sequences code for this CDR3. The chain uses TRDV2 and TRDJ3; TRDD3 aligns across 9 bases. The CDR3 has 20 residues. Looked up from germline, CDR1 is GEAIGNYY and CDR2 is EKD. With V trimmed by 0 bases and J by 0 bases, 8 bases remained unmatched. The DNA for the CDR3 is TGTGCCTGTGACACCGTACTGGGGGAGCCGAGCTCCTGGGACACCCGACAGATGTTTTTC. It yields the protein CACDTVLGEPSSWDTRQMFF.

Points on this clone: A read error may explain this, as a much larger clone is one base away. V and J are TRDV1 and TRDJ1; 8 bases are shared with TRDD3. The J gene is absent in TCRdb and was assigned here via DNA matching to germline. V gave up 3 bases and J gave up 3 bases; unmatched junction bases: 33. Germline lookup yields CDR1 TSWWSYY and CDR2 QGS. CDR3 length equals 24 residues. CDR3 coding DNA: TGTGCTCTTGGGGAGCTTGATTACGGCCCGTTCGAGCTGGGGGACCTTATCATATCCGATAAACTCATCTTT. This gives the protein CALGELDYGPFELGDLIISDKLIF.

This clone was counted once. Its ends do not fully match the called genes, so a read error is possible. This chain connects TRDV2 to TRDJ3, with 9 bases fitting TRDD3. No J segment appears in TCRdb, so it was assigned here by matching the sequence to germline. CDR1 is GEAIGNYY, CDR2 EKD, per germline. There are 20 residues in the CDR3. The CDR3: CACDTGSLGGYPWDTRKMFF. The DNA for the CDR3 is TGTGCCTGTGACACCGGGAGTCTCGGGGGATACCCCTGGGACACCCGAAAGATGTTTTTC.

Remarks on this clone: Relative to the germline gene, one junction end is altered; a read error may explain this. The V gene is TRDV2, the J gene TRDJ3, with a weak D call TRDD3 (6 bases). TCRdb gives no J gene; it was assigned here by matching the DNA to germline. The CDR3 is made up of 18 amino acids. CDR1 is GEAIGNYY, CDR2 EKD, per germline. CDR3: CACDTGGDAAWDTRKMFF. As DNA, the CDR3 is TGTGCCTGTGACACGGGGGGAGACGCCGCCTGGGACACCCGAAAGATGTTTTTC.

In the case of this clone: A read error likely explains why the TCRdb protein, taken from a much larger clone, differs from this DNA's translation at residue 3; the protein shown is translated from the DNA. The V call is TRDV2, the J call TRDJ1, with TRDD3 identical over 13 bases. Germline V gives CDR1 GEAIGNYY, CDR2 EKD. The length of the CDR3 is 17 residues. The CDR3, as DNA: TGTGCCCGTGACCCGACTGGGGGATACGCCGGTGGCGATAAACTCATCTTT. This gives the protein CARDPTGGYAGGDKLIF.

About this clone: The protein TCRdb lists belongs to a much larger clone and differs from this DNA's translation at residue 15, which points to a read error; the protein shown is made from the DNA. CDR3 coding DNA: TGTGCCTGTGACACCGTAGGGGGGGGGACCCTTTTGACAGCAAAACTCTTCTTT. Its protein product is CACDTVGGGTLLTAKLFF. This chain links TRDV2 with TRDJ2, with a tentative D call TRDD3 (6 bases). TCRdb records no J gene; here it was assigned by comparing the DNA to germline. The germline gives CDR1 GEAIGNYY, CDR2 EKD. This CDR3 contains 18 residues.

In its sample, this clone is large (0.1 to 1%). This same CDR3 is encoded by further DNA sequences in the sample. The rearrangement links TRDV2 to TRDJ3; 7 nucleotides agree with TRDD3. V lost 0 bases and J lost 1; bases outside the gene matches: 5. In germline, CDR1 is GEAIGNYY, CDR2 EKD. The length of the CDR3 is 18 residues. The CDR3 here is CACDTAGGSSWDTRQMFF. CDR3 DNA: TGTGCCTGTGACACCGCTGGGGGTTCTTCCTGGGACACCCGACAGATGTTTTTC.

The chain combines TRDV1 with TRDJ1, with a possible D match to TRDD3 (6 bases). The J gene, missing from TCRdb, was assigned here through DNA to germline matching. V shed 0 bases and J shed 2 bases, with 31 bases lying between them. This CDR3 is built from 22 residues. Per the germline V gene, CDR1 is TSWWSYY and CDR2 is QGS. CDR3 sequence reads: CALGELCRGQGIQRGRTDKLIF. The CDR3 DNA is TGTGCTCTTGGGGAACTTTGCCGCGGCCAGGGGATTCAGCGGGGCAGAACCGATAAACTCATCTTT.

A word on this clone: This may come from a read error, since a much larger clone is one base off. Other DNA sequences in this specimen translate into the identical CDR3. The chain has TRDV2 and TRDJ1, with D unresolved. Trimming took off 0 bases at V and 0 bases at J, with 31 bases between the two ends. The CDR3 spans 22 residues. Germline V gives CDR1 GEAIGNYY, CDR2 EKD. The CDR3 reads CACDTLFGTTAVRGNDTDKLIF. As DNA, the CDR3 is TGTGCCTGTGACACCCTTTTTGGAACGACCGCCGTACGAGGGAACGACACCGATAAACTCATCTTT.

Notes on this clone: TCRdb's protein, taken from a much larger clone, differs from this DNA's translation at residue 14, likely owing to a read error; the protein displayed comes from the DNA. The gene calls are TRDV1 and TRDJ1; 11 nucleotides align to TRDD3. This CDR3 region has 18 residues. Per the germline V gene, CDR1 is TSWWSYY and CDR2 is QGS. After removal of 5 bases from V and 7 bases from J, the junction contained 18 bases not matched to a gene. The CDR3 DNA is TGTGCTCTTGGGAAGCCTGTCCTACAGTGGGGGATACGCGTTAAACTCATCTTT. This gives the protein CALGKPVLQWGIRVKLIF.

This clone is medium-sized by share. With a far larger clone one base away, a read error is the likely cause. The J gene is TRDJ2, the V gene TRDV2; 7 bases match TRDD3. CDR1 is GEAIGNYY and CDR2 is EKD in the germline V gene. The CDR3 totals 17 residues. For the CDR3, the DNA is TGTGCCTGTGACAGTCTGGGGGCCTCTACTTTGACAGCACAACCCTTCTTT. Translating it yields CACDSLGASTLTAQPFF.

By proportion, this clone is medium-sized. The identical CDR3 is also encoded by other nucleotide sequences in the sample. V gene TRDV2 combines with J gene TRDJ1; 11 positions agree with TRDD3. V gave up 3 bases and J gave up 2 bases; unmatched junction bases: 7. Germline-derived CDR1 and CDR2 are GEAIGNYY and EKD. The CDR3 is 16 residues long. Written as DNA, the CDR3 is TGTGCCTGTGACGGCCGATACTGGGGGATAACCGATAAACTCATCTTT. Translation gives CACDGRYWGITDKLIF.

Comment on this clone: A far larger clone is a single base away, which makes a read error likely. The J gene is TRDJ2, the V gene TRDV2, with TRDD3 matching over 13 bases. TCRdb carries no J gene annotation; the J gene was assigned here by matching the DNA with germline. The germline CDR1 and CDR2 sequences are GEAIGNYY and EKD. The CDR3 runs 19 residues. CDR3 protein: CACDTVLLLGDTQTAKLFF. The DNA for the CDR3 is TGTGCCTGTGACACAGTACTTTTACTGGGGGATACGCAGACAGCAAAACTCTTCTTT.

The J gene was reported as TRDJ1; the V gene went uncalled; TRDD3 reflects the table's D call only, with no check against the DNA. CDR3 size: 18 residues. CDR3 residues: CALGEFLNWGILLDKLIF. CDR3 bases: TGTGCTCTTGGGGAATTCCTGAACTGGGGTATACTATTGGATAAACTCATCTTT.

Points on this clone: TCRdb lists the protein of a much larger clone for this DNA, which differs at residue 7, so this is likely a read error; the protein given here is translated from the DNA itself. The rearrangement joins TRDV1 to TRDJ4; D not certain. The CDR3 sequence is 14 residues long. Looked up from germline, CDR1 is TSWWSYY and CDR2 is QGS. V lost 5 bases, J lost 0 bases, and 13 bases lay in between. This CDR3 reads CALGKAAAARPLIF. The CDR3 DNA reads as TGTGCTCTTGGGAAGGCTGCGGCCGCCAGACCCCTGATCTTT.

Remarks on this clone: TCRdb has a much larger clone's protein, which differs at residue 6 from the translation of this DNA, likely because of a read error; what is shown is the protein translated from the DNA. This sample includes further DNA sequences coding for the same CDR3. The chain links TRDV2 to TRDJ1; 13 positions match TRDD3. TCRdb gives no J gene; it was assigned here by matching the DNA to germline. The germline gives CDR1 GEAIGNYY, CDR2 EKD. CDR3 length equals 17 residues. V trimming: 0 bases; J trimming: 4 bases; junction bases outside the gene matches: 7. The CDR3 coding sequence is TGTGCCTGTGACACCCGACGTACTGGGGGATACGACGATAAACTCATCTTT. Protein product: CACDTRRTGGYDDKLIF.

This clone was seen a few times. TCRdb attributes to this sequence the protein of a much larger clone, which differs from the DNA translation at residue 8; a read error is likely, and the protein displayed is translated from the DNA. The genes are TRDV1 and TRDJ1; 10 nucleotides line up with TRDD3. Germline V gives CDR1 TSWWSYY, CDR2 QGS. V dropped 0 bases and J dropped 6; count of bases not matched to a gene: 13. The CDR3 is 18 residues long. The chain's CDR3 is CALGELPGLGDSLNKLIF. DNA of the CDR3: TGTGCTCTTGGGGAACTCCCTGGCCTGGGGGATAGTTTGAATAAACTCATCTTT.

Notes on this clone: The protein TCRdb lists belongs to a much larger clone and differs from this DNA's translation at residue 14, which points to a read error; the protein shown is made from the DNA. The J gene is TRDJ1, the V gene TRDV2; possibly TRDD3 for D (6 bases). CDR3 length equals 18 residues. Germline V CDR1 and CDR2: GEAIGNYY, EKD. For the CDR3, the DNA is TGTGCCTGTGACAACGTGGGGGGCCACGGGCCATACACCAATAAACTCATCTTT. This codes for CACDNVGGHGPYTNKLIF.

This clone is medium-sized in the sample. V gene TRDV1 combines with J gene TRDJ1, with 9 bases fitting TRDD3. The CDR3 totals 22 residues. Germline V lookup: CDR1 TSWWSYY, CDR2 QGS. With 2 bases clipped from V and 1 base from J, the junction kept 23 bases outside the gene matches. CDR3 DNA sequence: TGTGCTCTTGGGGAAAAGGACTACGTCCACTACTGGGGGACGTTCCCCACCGATAAACTCATCTTT. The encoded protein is CALGEKDYVHYWGTFPTDKLIF.

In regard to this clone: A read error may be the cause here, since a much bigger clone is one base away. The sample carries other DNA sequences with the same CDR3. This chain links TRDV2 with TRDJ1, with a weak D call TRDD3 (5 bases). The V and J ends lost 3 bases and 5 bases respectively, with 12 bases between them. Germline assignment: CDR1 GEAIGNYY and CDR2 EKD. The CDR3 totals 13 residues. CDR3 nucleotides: TGTGCCTGTGACCCACTTGGGGTGGATAAACTCATCTTT. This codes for CACDPLGVDKLIF.

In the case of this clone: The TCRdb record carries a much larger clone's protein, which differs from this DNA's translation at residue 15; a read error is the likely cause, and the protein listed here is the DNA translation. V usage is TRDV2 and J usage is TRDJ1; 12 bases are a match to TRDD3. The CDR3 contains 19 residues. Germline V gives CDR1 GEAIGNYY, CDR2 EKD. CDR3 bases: TGTGCCTGTGACACCCTGACTGGGGGATACTTCCCCTACACCGGTAAACTCATCTTT. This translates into CACDTLTGGYFPYTGKLIF.

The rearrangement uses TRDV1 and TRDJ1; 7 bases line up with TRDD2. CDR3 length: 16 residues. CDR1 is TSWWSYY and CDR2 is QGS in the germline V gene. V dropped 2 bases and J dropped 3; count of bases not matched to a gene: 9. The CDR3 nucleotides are TGTGCTCTTGGGGAAGCTCACTTTTCCTACTCCGATAAACTCATCTTT. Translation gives CALGEAHFSYSDKLIF.

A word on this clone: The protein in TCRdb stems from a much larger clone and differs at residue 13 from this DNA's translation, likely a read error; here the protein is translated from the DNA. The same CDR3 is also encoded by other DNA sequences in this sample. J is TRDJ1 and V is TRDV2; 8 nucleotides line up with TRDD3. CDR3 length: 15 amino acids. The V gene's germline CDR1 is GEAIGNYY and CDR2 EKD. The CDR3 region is CACDKLGADTDKPIF. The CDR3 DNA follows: TGTGCCTGTGACAAACTGGGGGCCGACACCGATAAACCCATCTTT.

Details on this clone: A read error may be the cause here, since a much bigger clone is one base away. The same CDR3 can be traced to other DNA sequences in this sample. The CDR3 sequence: CACDSLRGLGGYPHQDKLIF. CDR3 DNA sequence: TGTGCCTGCGACAGTCTTCGTGGACTGGGGGGCTACCCTCACCAAGATAAACTCATCTTT. V gene TRDV2 combines with J gene TRDJ1; TRDD3 matches 8 bases. The germline gives CDR1 GEAIGNYY, CDR2 EKD. The CDR3 extends over 20 amino acids.

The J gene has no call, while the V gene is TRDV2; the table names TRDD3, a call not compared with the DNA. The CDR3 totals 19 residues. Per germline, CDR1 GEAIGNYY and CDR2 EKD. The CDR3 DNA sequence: TGTGCCTTTGTCCCTCGTCGCACCCTGCTGGGGAAATACACCGATAAACCCATCTTT. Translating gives CAFVPRRTLLGKYTDKPIF.

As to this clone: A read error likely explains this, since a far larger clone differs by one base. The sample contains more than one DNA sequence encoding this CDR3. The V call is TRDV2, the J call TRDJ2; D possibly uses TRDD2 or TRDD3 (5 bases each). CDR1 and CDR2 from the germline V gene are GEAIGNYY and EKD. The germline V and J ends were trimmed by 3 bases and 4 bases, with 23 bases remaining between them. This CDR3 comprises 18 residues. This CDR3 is CACDAIRPTGGTTAQLFF. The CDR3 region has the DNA TGTGCCTGTGACGCTATTCGACCTACGGGGGGTACGACAGCACAACTCTTCTTT.

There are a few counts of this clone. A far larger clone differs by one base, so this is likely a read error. The CDR3 is CALGEWYGNWPLRVTDKLIF. CDR3 sequence (DNA): TGTGCTCTTGGGGAGTGGTATGGGAACTGGCCCTTACGTGTCACCGATAAACTCATCTTT. The chain links TRDV1 to TRDJ1; D is possibly TRDD3 (5 bases). Germline V gene lookup returns CDR1 TSWWSYY and CDR2 QGS. Trimming pared 3 bases from V and 1 base from J, leaving 27 bases between. The CDR3 contains 20 residues.

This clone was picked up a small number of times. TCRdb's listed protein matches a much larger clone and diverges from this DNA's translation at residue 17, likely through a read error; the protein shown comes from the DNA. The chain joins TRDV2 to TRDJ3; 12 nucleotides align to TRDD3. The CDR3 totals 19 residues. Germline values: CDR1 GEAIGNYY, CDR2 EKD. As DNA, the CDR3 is TGTGCCTGTGACACTGTACTGGGGGATACCTCCTGGGACACCCGACAGACGTTTTTC. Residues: CACDTVLGDTSWDTRQTFF.

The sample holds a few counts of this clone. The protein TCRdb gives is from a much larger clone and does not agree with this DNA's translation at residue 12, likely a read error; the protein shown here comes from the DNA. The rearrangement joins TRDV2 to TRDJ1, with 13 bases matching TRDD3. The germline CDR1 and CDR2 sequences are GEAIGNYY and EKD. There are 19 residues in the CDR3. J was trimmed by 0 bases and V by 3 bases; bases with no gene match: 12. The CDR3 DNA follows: TGTGCCTGTGACGTACTGGGGGATACGCGCCCGGCGTACACCGATAAACTCATCTTT. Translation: CACDVLGDTRPAYTDKLIF.

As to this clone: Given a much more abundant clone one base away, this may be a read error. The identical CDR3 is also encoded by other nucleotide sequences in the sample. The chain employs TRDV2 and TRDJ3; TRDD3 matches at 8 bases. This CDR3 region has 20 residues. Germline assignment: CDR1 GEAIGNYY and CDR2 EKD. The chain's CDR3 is CACDTVLGATSSWDTRQMFF. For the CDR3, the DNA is TGTGCCTGCGACACCGTACTGGGGGCCACGAGCTCCTGGGACACCCGACAGATGTTTTTC.